This TCR beta chain was profiled in a study of cytomegalovirus exposure and HLA in healthy donors. With 60 Vbeta and 13 Jbeta primers, the PCR was carried out. Sequenced by immunoSEQ multiplex PCR; TCRdb stores in-frame clones only, minus some. The table includes around 120,000 clones, around 76% detected once. The V and J ends lost 6 bases and 5 bases respectively, with 15 bases between them. This CDR3 is 14 amino acids long. The V gene's germline CDR1 is SGHRS and CDR2 YFSETQ. The rearrangement joins TRBV5-1 to TRBJ2-1; TRBD1 might be the D (6 bases). Sequenced material: PBMCs. This TCR was recovered from a man in his 60s in good health and CMV-seropositive. CDR3 DNA: TGCGCCAGCACCCGTACCGGACAGAACAATGAGCAGTTCTTC. Translated: CASTRTGQNNEQFF.